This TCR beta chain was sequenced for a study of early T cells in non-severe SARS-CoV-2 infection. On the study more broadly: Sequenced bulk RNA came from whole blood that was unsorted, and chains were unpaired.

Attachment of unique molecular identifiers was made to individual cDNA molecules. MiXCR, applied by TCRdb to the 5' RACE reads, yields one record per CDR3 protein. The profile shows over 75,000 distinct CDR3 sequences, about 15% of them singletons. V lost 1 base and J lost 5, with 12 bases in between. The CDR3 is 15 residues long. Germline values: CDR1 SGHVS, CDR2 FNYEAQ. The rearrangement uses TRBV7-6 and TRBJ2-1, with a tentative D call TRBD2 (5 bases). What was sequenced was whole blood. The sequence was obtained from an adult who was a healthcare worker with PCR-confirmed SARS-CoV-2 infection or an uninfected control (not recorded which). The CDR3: CASSLEKEDDNEQFF. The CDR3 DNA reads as TGTGCCAGCAGCTTAGAGAAGGAGGATGACAATGAGCAGTTCTTC.